Detailed here is one T cell receptor beta chain. This specimen comes from a study of identical twins. Each CDR3 protein gets one entry after TCRdb re-called the 5' RACE reads with MiXCR. This sample yields 450,000 or so distinct CDR3 sequences, of which 14% are seen a single time; around 0.57% belongs to the top ten. In germline, CDR1 is LGHNA, CDR2 YNFKEQ. This CDR3 spans 14 amino acids. Deletions cut 1 base from V and 2 bases from J, with 8 bases between. These data are also associated with another study on yellow fever vaccine responses in identical twins.

The chain joins TRBV4-2 to TRBJ2-5; D possibly uses TRBD1 or TRBD2 (6 bases each). The sample was CD4+ T cells sorted from blood. The TCR sequence derives from a woman younger than 35 in good health. CDR3 protein: CASSQGGAQETQYF. DNA for the CDR3: TGTGCCAGCAGCCAAGGGGGGGCTCAAGAGACCCAGTACTTC.